The 17 T cell receptor beta chains presented below share a single source sample, sequenced in a study of identical twins. Each CDR3 protein is one row after TCRdb ran MiXCR on the 5' RACE reads. The sample holds fewer than 650,000 distinct CDR3 sequences, 9.6% seen once. Separately, the same data were catalogued under a study of yellow fever vaccine responses in identical twins.

Sequenced material: PBMCs. The receptors originated from a woman between 18 and 30 years old in good health.

This clonotype has at least ten counts. The chain joins TRBV6-5 to TRBJ1-6; no clear D gene. There are 15 residues in the CDR3. V was clipped by 2 bases and J by 0 bases, with 5 bases between them. CDR1 is MNHEY, CDR2 SVGAGI, per germline. CDR3 bases: TGTGCCAGCAGTTACAAGAGCTCCTATAATTCACCCCTCCACTTT. Amino acid sequence: CASSYKSSYNSPLHF.

The gene calls are TRBV20-1 and TRBJ1-6; a weak D match, TRBD1 (5 bases). This CDR3 is 13 amino acids long. Germline V gives CDR1 DFQATT, CDR2 SNEGSKA (reference sequence). V was shortened by 6 bases and J by 7 bases, with 13 bases between the two germline ends. CDR3 sequence: CSAGAGQNSPLHF. CDR3 DNA sequence: TGCAGTGCCGGCGCAGGGCAAAATTCACCCCTCCACTTT.

The chain couples TRBV6-1 to TRBJ2-7; perhaps D is TRBD1 or TRBD2 (7 bases each). The germline V and J ends were trimmed by 4 bases and 5 bases, with 18 bases remaining between them. The V gene's germline CDR1 is MNHNS and CDR2 SASEGT. This CDR3 is 15 amino acids long. The CDR3 nucleotides are TGTGCCAGCAGTGTACAGGGGAGGGGGGACGACGAGCAGTACTTC. Translated: CASSVQGRGDDEQYF.

This clonotype was picked up a small number of times. This chain joins TRBV7-6 and TRBJ2-1; possible D gene TRBD2, 7 bases. V was clipped by 4 bases and J by 1 base, with 23 bases between them. Germline V gives CDR1 SGHVS, CDR2 FNYEAQ. This CDR3 has 19 amino acids. In DNA form, the CDR3 reads TGTGCCAGCAGCTCCCACCCCCGACAGGCCGGGAGGTCCTACAATGAGCAGTTCTTC. Amino acids: CASSSHPRQAGRSYNEQFF.

Many counts were recorded for this clonotype. The genes are TRBV10-3 and TRBJ2-3, with 7 bases fitting TRBD2. Trimming at V came to 6 bases and at J to 1 base, leaving 4 bases not matched to a gene. The CDR3 is 14 amino acids. Germline CDR1 reads ENHRY; CDR2 reads SYGVKD. CDR3 bases: TGTGCCATCAGGGCGGGGGTGGGCACAGATACGCAGTATTTT. Translating it yields CAIRAGVGTDTQYF.

This clonotype was counted many times. The chain has TRBV5-1 and TRBJ2-3; the match to TRBD1 covers 8 bases. Germline V lookup: CDR1 SGHRS, CDR2 YFSETQ. The CDR3 totals 14 residues. V lost 7 bases and J lost 0; bases outside the gene matches: 4. The CDR3 DNA is TGCGCCAGCCTCCGGGACAGGAGCACAGATACGCAGTATTTT. This sequence encodes CASLRDRSTDTQYF.

In its sample, this clonotype was seen many times. The rearrangement uses TRBV7-2 and TRBJ2-4, with D tentatively TRBD1 (6 bases). Germline values: CDR1 SGHTA, CDR2 FQGNSA. V lost 1 base, J lost 4 bases, and 14 bases lay in between. The CDR3 consists of 16 residues. DNA for the CDR3: TGTGCCAGCAGCTTAGGTGGAACAGGGAATAAAAACATTCAGTACTTC. Its protein product is CASSLGGTGNKNIQYF.

This clonotype was seen many times. Its ends do not fully match the called genes, so a read error is possible. The rearrangement uses TRBV10-3 and TRBJ2-5; the D gene is possibly TRBD2 (5 bases). Per the germline V gene, CDR1 is ENHRY and CDR2 is SYGVKD. The CDR3 has 13 residues. The CDR3 protein is CAISEWEKGWYAF. In DNA form, the CDR3 reads TGTGCCATCAGTGAGTGGGAGAAGGGATGGTACGCCTTC.

V is TRBV29-1 and J is TRBJ1-4; weak D call: TRBD1 (5 bases). The germline V gene has CDR1 SQVTM and CDR2 ANQGSEA. This CDR3 is 14 amino acids long. With 4 bases removed from V and 8 bases from J, the gap between germline ends came to 17 bases. The CDR3 nucleotides are TGCAGCGTTGGTCTGGCAGGGCTGGGGGAAAAACTGTTTTTT. Amino acid sequence: CSVGLAGLGEKLFF.

The rearrangement links TRBV13 to TRBJ2-3; tentatively, D is TRBD1 (6 bases). Between the trimmed V and J ends, which lost 5 bases and 2 bases, there was a span of 17 bases. Germline V CDR1 and CDR2: PRHDT, FYEKMQ (reference sequence). The CDR3 length is 16 residues. CDR3 loop: CASSPTKTGSTDTQYF. CDR3 sequence (DNA): TGTGCCAGCAGCCCAACCAAGACAGGATCCACAGATACGCAGTATTTT.

In this sample, this clonotype turned up a few times. The rearrangement uses TRBV20-1 and TRBJ2-3; TRBD2 aligns across 15 bases. The length of the CDR3 is 17 residues. Trimming removed 4 bases from V and 1 base from J; junction bases left unmatched: 6. Germline assignment: CDR1 DFQATT and CDR2 SNEGSKA (reference sequence). This CDR3 reads CSATGTSGGRRTDTQYF. The CDR3 DNA is TGCAGTGCTACCGGGACTAGCGGGGGGCGGCGCACAGATACGCAGTATTTT.

V and J are TRBV7-9 and TRBJ1-6; 8 bases map to TRBD1. CDR1 and CDR2 from the germline V gene are SEHNR and FQNEAQ (reference sequence). The length of the CDR3 is 17 residues. The trim removed 5 bases at V and 5 bases at J, leaving 11 bases unmatched. The DNA for the CDR3 is TGTGCCAGCAGCCCTTACGGGTTCAGGGGGCATAATTCACCCCTCCACTTT. Its translation is CASSPYGFRGHNSPLHF.

The chain carries TRBV9 and TRBJ2-7; the D gene is possibly TRBD2 (7 bases). CDR1 is SGDLS, CDR2 YYNGEE, per germline. This CDR3 has 15 amino acids. Trimming stripped 1 base from V and 4 bases from J, with 15 bases between. CDR3 sequence (DNA): TGTGCCAGCAGCGTAACTGCTGCGGGGGCTTACGAGCAGTACTTC. As protein: CASSVTAAGAYEQYF.

This clonotype was detected many times. The rearrangement joins TRBV7-9 to TRBJ2-2; perhaps TRBD2 as D (5 bases). Deletions cut 7 bases from V and 1 base from J, with 19 bases between. Germline CDR1 and CDR2: SEHNR and FQNEAQ (reference sequence). The CDR3 extends over 17 amino acids. The CDR3 spells CASTAAGERVNTGELFF. DNA for the CDR3: TGTGCCAGCACGGCCGCCGGGGAACGGGTGAACACCGGGGAGCTGTTTTTT.

This clonotype was counted only a few times. The rearrangement uses TRBV20-1 and TRBJ1-4; possibly TRBD1 for D (6 bases). V was clipped by 0 bases and J by 7 bases, with 9 bases between them. Germline CDR1 DFQATT, CDR2 SNEGSKA (reference sequence). The CDR3 has 13 residues. The CDR3 sequence is CSAREGQFEKLFF. Written as DNA, the CDR3 is TGCAGTGCTAGAGAAGGACAGTTTGAAAAACTGTTTTTT.

The chain links TRBV4-2 to TRBJ2-1; 13 bases are a match to TRBD2. The CDR3 consists of 18 residues. From germline, CDR1 is LGHNA and CDR2 YNFKEQ. With V trimmed by 3 bases and J by 6 bases, 11 bases remained unmatched. CDR3 protein: CASSHEPGLAGPFNEQFF. The CDR3 region has the DNA TGTGCCAGCAGCCATGAACCGGGACTAGCGGGACCCTTCAATGAGCAGTTCTTC.

This clonotype appeared a few times. The chain combines TRBV20-1 with TRBJ1-1; D is ambiguous. Looked up from germline, CDR1 is DFQATT and CDR2 is SNEGSKA (reference sequence). Trimming took 0 bases from V and 3 from J, leaving 8 bases between them. CDR3 size: 13 residues. This chain's CDR3 is CSAREFGYTEAFF. CDR3 nucleotides: TGCAGTGCTAGAGAGTTCGGGTACACTGAAGCTTTCTTT.